This TCR beta chain was sequenced for a study of neurological immune-mediated disorders. Broader study findings: TCR-beta repertoires seemed private in all groups, with no expanded CDR3 amino acid sequences shared.

Time point described: longitudinal time-point 2. From 2 million PBMCs stored at -80 C, the unsorted libraries were generated. The table lists this clonotype with many counts. Its antigen is currently unknown. The V end was cut by 1 base, the J end by 4 bases, with 10 bases between. Germline CDR1 SGHRS, CDR2 YFSETQ. This CDR3 is 14 amino acids long. The cDNA was produced through 5'RACE with 10-nucleotide random UMIs. Every sequencing run generated over 160 million TCR-beta sequences from 15-18 subjects. TCRdb reanalysed the 5' RACE reads using MiXCR and keeps one entry per CDR3 protein. The sample includes some 100,000 distinct CDR3 sequences, approximately 13% of them seen just once.

The clonotype comes from a female donor with HTLV-1-associated myelopathy (HAM/TSP). The genes are TRBV5-1 and TRBJ2-3; weak D call: TRBD2 (7 bases). The sequenced material came from PBMCs. The CDR3 DNA follows: TGCGCCAGCAGCTTGAACGGGGGGCCAGATACGCAGTATTTT. It encodes CASSLNGGPDTQYF.